These 16 T cell receptor beta chains originate from one sample sequenced in a study of PD-1 blockade in mismatch repair-deficient tumors. Clones were read by immunoSEQ multiplex PCR, and TCRdb kept only the in-frame ones, dropping some. Counted here are 11,000 to 15,000 clones, around 83% occurring once; the ten biggest clones make up roughly 1.8%. This specimen consisted of PBMCs, obtained around 15 weeks after starting pembrolizumab. Source of these receptors: an adult with mismatch repair-deficient cancer.

This clone was seen more than once but under ten times. V usage is TRBV30 and J usage is TRBJ2-7; a weak D match, TRBD1 (5 bases). V was clipped by 4 bases and J by 6 bases, with 10 bases between them. The CDR3 spans 11 residues. Germline V gene lookup returns CDR1 GTSNPN and CDR2 SVGIG (reference sequence). The CDR3 loop is CAWNVGVEQYF. The CDR3 DNA is TGTGCCTGGAATGTAGGGGTCGAGCAGTACTTC.

This chain connects TRBV28 to TRBJ2-7; maybe TRBD1 (5 bases). Per germline, CDR1 MDHEN and CDR2 SYDVKM. V was cut by 4 bases and J by 4 bases, with 17 bases left in between. CDR3 length equals 15 residues. CDR3 protein: CASSYQGPLLYEQYF. The DNA for the CDR3 is TGTGCCAGCAGTTACCAGGGTCCCCTACTTTACGAGCAGTACTTC.

This clone was detected once. The chain employs TRBV10-2 and TRBJ1-4, with D hard to call. V was cut by 3 bases and J by 5 bases, with 7 bases left in between. The CDR3 covers 13 residues. Germline V lookup: CDR1 WSHSY, CDR2 SAAADI. Here the CDR3 DNA reads TGCGCCAGCAGTGATCAGTTCAATGAAAAACTGTTTTTT. Protein sequence: CASSDQFNEKLFF.

This clone was seen more than once but under ten times. This sequence joins TRBV9 and TRBJ2-7, with a possible D match to TRBD2 (6 bases). V dropped 1 base and J dropped 5 bases, with 10 bases sitting between them. The CDR3 is 13 amino acids. CDR1 and CDR2 from the germline V gene are SGDLS and YYNGEE. For the CDR3, the DNA is TGTGCCAGCAGCGTAACCGGGAGCCACGAGCAGTACTTC. This encodes CASSVTGSHEQYF.

Here the CDR3 reads CASSLAPTGAYGYTF. The CDR3 DNA is TGTGCCAGCAGCTTAGCGCCTACAGGGGCCTATGGCTACACCTTC. This rearrangement joins TRBV7-8 to TRBJ1-2, with 7 bases that match TRBD1. Germline V gene sequence: CDR1 SGHVS, CDR2 FQNEAQ. This CDR3 is 15 amino acids long. After removal of 0 bases from V and 4 bases from J, the junction contained 5 bases not matched to a gene.

The table lists this clone with a count of one. The rearrangement joins TRBV10-1 to TRBJ2-3; TRBD2 agrees at 10 bases. The CDR3 has 15 amino acids. The ends lost 3 bases at V and 3 bases at J; junction bases unmatched: 3. Germline CDR1 WNHNN, CDR2 SYGVQD (reference sequence). The CDR3 spells CASSETSGKTDTQYF. Written as DNA, the CDR3 is TGCGCCAGCAGTGAAACTAGCGGGAAAACAGATACGCAGTATTTT.

This chain links TRBV29-1 with TRBJ2-2; D is perhaps TRBD2 (6 bases). V lost 0 bases, J lost 2 bases, and 13 bases lay in between. CDR3 length: 16 residues. Germline CDR1 reads SQVTM; CDR2 reads ANQGSEA. For the CDR3, the DNA is TGCAGCGTTGAAGATCTCGGGGGTCGTAACACCGGGGAGCTGTTTTTT. This encodes CSVEDLGGRNTGELFF.

This clone was recorded a few times. J is TRBJ2-7 and V is TRBV7-8, with D tentatively TRBD2 (5 bases). Between the trimmed V and J ends, which lost 1 base and 4 bases, there was a span of 11 bases. CDR3 size: 14 residues. Germline V CDR1 and CDR2: SGHVS, FQNEAQ. Here the CDR3 reads CASSLDQLVYEQYF. The CDR3 nucleotides read TGTGCCAGCAGCTTAGACCAACTAGTTTACGAGCAGTACTTC.

In the case of this clone: The sample holds other DNA sequences that translate to the same CDR3. The genes are TRBV5-1 and TRBJ2-3; TRBD2 is a possible D gene (6 bases). The CDR3 has 16 residues. CDR1 and CDR2 from the germline V gene are SGHRS and YFSETQ. Deletions cut 4 bases from V and 0 bases from J, with 15 bases between. Here the CDR3 reads CASSHLWAGSTDTQYF. In DNA, the CDR3 is TGCGCCAGCAGCCACCTATGGGCGGGAAGCACAGATACGCAGTATTTT. Complete variable domain (other parts from reference TRBV5-1 and TRBJ2-3): KAGVTQTPRYLIKTRGQQVTLSCSPISGHRSVSWYQQTPGQGLQFLFEYFSETQRNKGNFPGRFSGRQFSNSRSEMNVSTLELGDSALYLCASSHLWAGSTDTQYFGPGTRLTVL.

This chain uses TRBV9 with TRBJ2-3, with TRBD2 identical over 7 bases. Germline CDR1 is SGDLS and CDR2 is YYNGEE. The J segment lost 4 bases and the V segment lost 0 bases, leaving 8 bases of the junction unmatched. The CDR3 sequence is 16 residues long. CDR3 amino acids: CASSVDWGGQSDTQYF. The CDR3 region has the DNA TGTGCCAGCAGCGTAGATTGGGGAGGGCAGTCAGATACGCAGTATTTT.

This clone was seen only once. The V and J genes are TRBV7-6 and TRBJ2-6; D gene unclear. This CDR3 contains 11 residues. Germline V gene sequence: CDR1 SGHVS, CDR2 FNYEAQ. The V gene lost 3 bases and the J gene lost 11 bases, with 5 bases spanning the gap. The CDR3 DNA reads TGTGCCAGCAGCTTTCGTCACGTCCTGACTTTC. Translation gives CASSFRHVLTF.

The rearrangement uses TRBV6-5 and TRBJ1-6, with 10 bases identical to TRBD1. Looked up from germline, CDR1 is MNHEY and CDR2 is SVGAGI. This CDR3 region has 15 residues. With 5 bases clipped from V and 10 bases from J, the junction kept 8 bases outside the gene matches. CDR3: CASSARQGAYSPLHF. The CDR3 DNA is TGTGCCAGCAGTGCCAGACAGGGGGCTTACTCACCCCTCCACTTT.

As DNA, the CDR3 is TGTGCCTGGAGTTACAACTTCGGGAGCTCTTACGAGCAGTACTTC. Amino acids: CAWSYNFGSSYEQYF. The rearrangement links TRBV30 to TRBJ2-7; TRBD2 might be the D (6 bases). Germline V gene data show CDR1 as GTSNPN and CDR2 as SVGIG (reference sequence). The CDR3 consists of 15 residues. Between the trimmed V and J ends, which lost 2 bases and 4 bases, there was a span of 18 bases.

There are a few counts of this clone. This sequence joins TRBV18 and TRBJ2-2, with TRBD2 matching 11 bases. CDR1 and CDR2 from the germline V gene are KGHSH and LQKENI. V lost 6 bases to trimming and J lost 6 bases; unmatched junction nucleotides: 9. The CDR3 runs to 16 residues. The CDR3 here is CASSPTSGSVAGELFF. CDR3 nucleotides: TGTGCCAGCTCCCCTACTAGCGGGAGCGTCGCCGGGGAGCTGTTTTTT.

The gene calls are TRBV19 and TRBJ2-7; 9 positions agree with TRBD2. Per the germline V gene, CDR1 is LNHDA and CDR2 is SQIVND (reference sequence). Unmatched junction bases numbered 5, after V lost 8 bases and J lost 0 bases. The length of the CDR3 is 14 residues. CDR3 residues: CASRLAGSSYEQYF. The CDR3 nucleotides are TGTGCCAGTCGCCTAGCGGGGAGCTCCTACGAGCAGTACTTC.

The chain combines TRBV19 with TRBJ2-4; 16 bases fit TRBD2. CDR1 is LNHDA and CDR2 is SQIVND in the germline V gene (reference sequence). J lost 1 base, V lost 5 bases, and 8 bases had no gene match. The CDR3 extends over 19 amino acids. The CDR3 here is CASSLSGLAGGRAKNIQYF. CDR3 nucleotide sequence: TGTGCCAGTAGTCTATCGGGACTAGCGGGGGGGAGGGCCAAAAACATTCAGTACTTC.